This TCR beta chain was identified in a study of blood T cell repertoires in COVID-19. Study details: COVID-19 samples collected from the United States, Italy and Spain covered acute and convalescent phases.

Clones were sequenced by immunoSEQ multiplex PCR, and TCRdb holds only the in-frame ones, with some missing. Among 90,000 to 120,000 clones listed, about 91% were seen once. Germline CDR1 reads LNHDA; CDR2 reads SQIVND (reference sequence). The CDR3 loop spans 17 amino acids. With 4 bases clipped from V and 2 bases from J, the junction kept 7 bases outside the gene matches. Source material: peripheral blood. The chain combines TRBV19 with TRBJ1-3, with 11 bases aligning to TRBD1. The sequence was obtained from a man between 50 and 59 years old with active or convalescent COVID-19. In DNA form, the CDR3 reads TGTGCCAGTAGTAACCCGGGGACAGGGGGAACTGGAAACACCATATATTTT. Amino acid sequence: CASSNPGTGGTGNTIYF.